This T cell receptor beta chain was identified during a study of blood T cell repertoires in COVID-19. Clones were read by immunoSEQ multiplex PCR, and TCRdb kept only the in-frame ones, dropping some. The sample has approximately 400,000 clones, roughly 90% seen once. The CDR3 runs to 18 residues. Trimming at V came to 0 bases and at J to 0 bases, leaving 8 bases not matched to a gene. Germline V lookup: CDR1 KGHSH, CDR2 LQKENI. Sequenced material: peripheral blood. This receptor was obtained from a man aged 35-49 years with acute or convalescent COVID-19. The chain combines TRBV18 with TRBJ2-1, with TRBD2 matching 7 bases. The CDR3 DNA follows: TGTGCCAGCTCACCACCCAATAGCGGGCTGAGCTCCTACAATGAGCAGTTCTTC. Encoded protein: CASSPPNSGLSSYNEQFF.